Shown below are 26 T cell receptor beta chains from a single sample sequenced in a study of spatial heterogeneity in lung cancer. Time point denoted: sample taken at primary tumor resection. No cell sorting; template was whole RNA from tumor, lung tissue or PBMC. A single record per CDR3 protein comes from TCRdb applying MiXCR to the 5' RACE reads. The table shows 45,000 or so distinct CDR3 sequences, with over 9.5% occurring only once. The sample in question was PBMCs, obtained at surgery. Source of these receptors: a female donor with early-stage non-small cell lung cancer.

This sequence joins TRBV27 and TRBJ1-6, with 8 bases matching TRBD1. Trimming at V came to 6 bases and at J to 3 bases, leaving 4 bases not matched to a gene. Germline V lookup: CDR1 MNHEY, CDR2 SMNVEV (reference sequence). The CDR3 length is 15 residues. The CDR3 protein is CASRLTGGYNSPLHF. The CDR3 nucleotides are TGTGCCAGCAGACTAACAGGGGGCTATAATTCACCCCTCCACTTT.

This clonotype was recorded at least ten times. This rearrangement joins TRBV25-1 to TRBJ1-6; no definite D call. Germline V gene sequence: CDR1 MGHDK, CDR2 SYGVNS. The CDR3 is 15 amino acids. The ends were cut back, 3 bases at V and 8 bases at J, with 14 bases in the middle. Here the CDR3 reads CASSDQTLGHSPLHF. The CDR3 DNA reads as TGTGCCAGCAGTGACCAGACCCTGGGCCATTCACCCCTCCACTTT.

Sample share makes this clonotype medium-sized (0.01 to 0.1%). A much larger clone differs by one base, so this may be a read error. The rearrangement uses TRBV2 and TRBJ1-2; TRBD1 matches 8 bases. The length of the CDR3 is 16 residues. Germline loops: CDR1 SNHLY, CDR2 FYNNEI. CDR3 sequence: CASSEQGASRAYGDTF. CDR3 sequence (DNA): TGTGCCAGCAGTGAACAGGGGGCGTCTAGGGCCTATGGCGACACCTTC.

This clonotype was recorded at least ten times. The chain couples TRBV7-2 to TRBJ1-6; no clear D gene. Germline V gene data show CDR1 as SGHTA and CDR2 as FQGNSA. Trimming pared 1 base from V and 5 bases from J, leaving 9 bases between. The CDR3 covers 15 residues. The CDR3 DNA sequence: TGTGCCAGCAGCTTAGGCCACCTAAATAATTCACCCCTCCACTTT. Its protein product is CASSLGHLNNSPLHF.

Concerning this clonotype itself: A much more abundant neighbour one base away suggests this may be a read error. The rearrangement links TRBV7-2 to TRBJ2-3, with D possibly TRBD2 on 5 matching bases. CDR1 and CDR2 from the germline V gene are SGHTA and FQGNSA. The CDR3 has 14 amino acids. The CDR3 nucleotides are TGTGACAGCAGCGCCGGGGAAGTCGCAGATACGCAGTATTTT. This encodes CDSSAGEVADTQYF.

This clonotype appeared a few times. The chain uses TRBV27 and TRBJ1-5, with D perhaps matching TRBD1 (5 bases). There are 15 residues in the CDR3. The germline CDR1 and CDR2 sequences are MNHEY and SMNVEV (reference sequence). The V end lost 6 bases, the J end lost 1 base, and 13 bases lay between the germline ends. This chain's CDR3 is CASSWGPGSNQPQHF. The CDR3 nucleotides are TGTGCCAGCAGCTGGGGACCTGGGAGCAATCAGCCCCAGCATTTT.

This clonotype occurred a few times. The chain employs TRBV19 and TRBJ2-3; the D gene is possibly TRBD2 (6 bases). V dropped 4 bases and J dropped 6 bases, with 20 bases sitting between them. CDR1 is LNHDA and CDR2 is SQIVND in the germline V gene (reference sequence). The CDR3 sequence is 16 residues long. The CDR3 here is CASSSGDLRQSDTQYF. DNA for the CDR3: TGTGCCAGTAGTAGCGGGGACTTACGTCAGAGCGATACGCAGTATTTT.

The rearrangement joins TRBV6-2 or TRBV6-3 to TRBJ2-1; 10 positions agree with TRBD2. The CDR3 is 15 residues long. Germline loops: CDR1 MNHEY, CDR2 SVGEGT. V shed 6 bases and J 5 bases; nucleotides not matched to a gene: 7. CDR3 region: CASSQLAGNNNEQFF. The CDR3 bases are TGTGCCAGCAGCCAACTAGCGGGAAACAACAATGAGCAGTTCTTC.

This chain links TRBV28 with TRBJ2-3; either TRBD1 or TRBD2 may supply D (5 bases each). Germline assignment: CDR1 MDHEN and CDR2 SYDVKM. V shed 2 bases and J shed 4 bases, with 7 bases lying between them. This CDR3 is 13 amino acids long. CDR3 coding DNA: TGTGCCAGCAGTTTAAGGGGACCAGATACGCAGTATTTT. Its translation is CASSLRGPDTQYF.

This clonotype occurred a few times. The chain couples TRBV11-2 to TRBJ2-3, with D hard to call. This CDR3 is built from 12 residues. V was cut by 5 bases and J by 2 bases, with 5 bases left in between. Germline assignment: CDR1 SGHAT and CDR2 FQNNGV. CDR3 protein: CASSTDTDTQYF. Here the CDR3 DNA reads TGTGCCAGCAGCACCGACACAGATACGCAGTATTTT.

This clonotype appeared many times. The rearrangement uses TRBV12-3 or TRBV12-4 and TRBJ2-7; a possible D gene is TRBD2 (5 bases). Deletions cut 2 bases from V and 0 bases from J, with 8 bases between. The CDR3 runs 14 residues. CDR3 in DNA: TGTGCCAGCAGTTTATCAACTAGCTCCTACGAGCAGTACTTC. Amino acid sequence: CASSLSTSSYEQYF.

There are a few counts of this clonotype. The chain links TRBV5-1 to TRBJ1-5; 7 nucleotides match TRBD1. V lost 3 bases and J lost 3; bases outside the gene matches: 6. The length of the CDR3 is 15 residues. CDR1 SGHRS and CDR2 YFSETQ come from the germline V gene. The CDR3 DNA follows: TGCGCCAGCAGCTCTACCGGGACAGTCAATCAGCCCCAGCATTTT. It is translated as CASSSTGTVNQPQHF.

V and J are TRBV5-1 and TRBJ1-1, with 8 nucleotides matching TRBD1. The germline V gene has CDR1 SGHRS and CDR2 YFSETQ. The CDR3 runs 18 residues. The trim removed 4 bases at V and 1 base at J, leaving 15 bases unmatched. In DNA, the CDR3 is TGCGCCAGCAGCCCCGGGACAGGATGGGCGATACGGAACACTGAAGCTTTCTTT. Protein product: CASSPGTGWAIRNTEAFF.

This sequence joins TRBV4-2 and TRBJ1-5, with D unresolved. Germline CDR1 and CDR2: LGHNA and YNFKEQ. This CDR3 contains 15 residues. Trimming took 4 bases from V and 0 from J, leaving 10 bases between them. The CDR3 reads CASSLGVDSNQPQHF. The CDR3 DNA follows: TGTGCCAGCAGCCTCGGGGTTGATAGCAATCAGCCCCAGCATTTT.

This clonotype was seen more than once but under ten times. The chain is built from TRBV7-2 and TRBJ1-5, with a tentative D call TRBD1 (5 bases). Germline V gene data show CDR1 as SGHTA and CDR2 as FQGNSA. The germline V and J ends were trimmed by 3 bases and 0 bases, with 12 bases remaining between them. This CDR3 comprises 16 residues. CDR3 DNA: TGTGCCAGCAGCTTCTGGGGAAGGGGTAGCAATCAGCCCCAGCATTTT. This codes for CASSFWGRGSNQPQHF.

This clonotype has just a few counts. The chain employs TRBV12-3 or TRBV12-4 and TRBJ2-5; 10 nucleotides match TRBD1. The CDR3 has 15 amino acids. With V trimmed by 6 bases and J by 5 bases, 9 bases remained unmatched. CDR3 sequence (DNA): TGTGCCAGCAGCACCACGGGACAGGGGACGGAGACCCAGTACTTC. It encodes CASSTTGQGTETQYF.

This clonotype was counted ten times or more. V is TRBV5-1 and J is TRBJ2-2; 9 bases match TRBD1. This CDR3 spans 14 amino acids. Trimming took 4 bases from V and 4 from J; bases not matched to a gene: 2. The germline V gene encodes CDR1 SGHRS and CDR2 YFSETQ. The CDR3 nucleotides read TGCGCCAGCAGCGAGACAGGGGGCACCGGGGAGCTGTTTTTT. As protein: CASSETGGTGELFF.

This rearrangement joins TRBV6-5 to TRBJ1-2, with D perhaps matching TRBD1 (5 bases). This CDR3 is built from 15 residues. CDR1 and CDR2 from the germline V gene are MNHEY and SVGAGI. The germline V and J ends were trimmed by 0 bases and 3 bases, with 11 bases remaining between them. The DNA for the CDR3 is TGTGCCAGCAGTTACTCCCTCGGGGGAGACTATGGCTACACCTTC. Its translation is CASSYSLGGDYGYTF.

The chain recombines TRBV20-1 with TRBJ1-3, with D possibly being TRBD1 (5 bases). Germline V CDR1 and CDR2: DFQATT, SNEGSKA (reference sequence). The CDR3 sequence is 14 residues long. Trimming pared 6 bases from V and 4 bases from J, leaving 16 bases between. The CDR3 nucleotides read TGCAGTGCAGACCGGGACGCCGTGGGAAACACCATATATTTT. It codes for CSADRDAVGNTIYF.

This clonotype was seen ten or more times. The chain couples TRBV7-6 to TRBJ2-1; TRBD2 is a possible D gene (6 bases). Germline CDR1 and CDR2: SGHVS and FNYEAQ. V lost 2 bases and J lost 7, with 15 bases in between. The CDR3 runs to 15 residues. CDR3 in DNA: TGTGCCAGCAGCTTAACGACTAGTTCGGGGAATGAGCAGTTCTTC. Its translation is CASSLTTSSGNEQFF.

This clonotype was picked up many times. The chain is built from TRBV12-3 or TRBV12-4 and TRBJ1-1; D gene unclear. Trimming cost V 6 bases and J 4 bases, with 9 bases left between them. The CDR3 covers 12 residues. CDR3 protein: CASSPSGTEAFF. Written as DNA, the CDR3 is TGTGCCAGCAGCCCATCAGGCACTGAAGCTTTCTTT.

The genes are TRBV11-2 and TRBJ2-6; D remains ambiguous. Germline V lookup: CDR1 SGHAT, CDR2 FQNNGV. There are 15 residues in the CDR3. Trimming shortened V by 5 bases and J by 2 bases, and 10 bases separated the two germline ends. The CDR3 nucleotides read TGTGCCAGCAGCGCTCCCCCACCTGGGGCCAACGTCCTGACTTTC. This gives the protein CASSAPPPGANVLTF.

This clonotype was counted many times. This rearrangement joins TRBV4-3 to TRBJ1-1; D might be TRBD1 (6 bases). Germline values: CDR1 LGHNA, CDR2 YSLEER. Between the trimmed V and J ends, which lost 3 bases and 0 bases, there was a span of 8 bases. The CDR3 has 14 residues. CDR3 region: CASSHQGMNTEAFF. Here the CDR3 DNA reads TGCGCCAGCAGCCACCAGGGGATGAACACTGAAGCTTTCTTT.

The V call is TRBV7-2, the J call TRBJ2-3, with 8 bases lining up with TRBD1. Trimming took 1 base from V and 2 from J; bases not matched to a gene: 8. CDR3 length equals 17 residues. The V gene's germline CDR1 is SGHTA and CDR2 FQGNSA. CDR3 bases: TGTGCCAGCAGCTTAGGCGCGACAGGGGCCTTCACAGATACGCAGTATTTT. This gives the protein CASSLGATGAFTDTQYF.

The V call is TRBV6-2 or TRBV6-3, the J call TRBJ2-3, with TRBD2 as a possible D gene (7 bases). Germline V gives CDR1 MNHEY, CDR2 SVGEGT. This CDR3 has 16 residues. V dropped 3 bases and J dropped 3 bases, with 16 bases sitting between them. DNA of the CDR3: TGTGCCAGCAGTTATAGGAGGGGGGGCAGTACAGATACGCAGTATTTT. Residues: CASSYRRGGSTDTQYF.

The sample holds a few counts of this clonotype. In DNA form, the CDR3 reads TGTGCCAGCAGCTCGACAGCCAAAAACCGAAACATTCAGTACTTC. Translating it yields CASSSTAKNRNIQYF. The J gene is TRBJ2-4, the V gene TRBV5-6, with D perhaps TRBD1 (5 bases). Trimming removed 3 bases at V and 6 bases at J, with 16 bases between. The germline V gene has CDR1 SGHDT and CDR2 YYEEEE. CDR3 length equals 15 residues.